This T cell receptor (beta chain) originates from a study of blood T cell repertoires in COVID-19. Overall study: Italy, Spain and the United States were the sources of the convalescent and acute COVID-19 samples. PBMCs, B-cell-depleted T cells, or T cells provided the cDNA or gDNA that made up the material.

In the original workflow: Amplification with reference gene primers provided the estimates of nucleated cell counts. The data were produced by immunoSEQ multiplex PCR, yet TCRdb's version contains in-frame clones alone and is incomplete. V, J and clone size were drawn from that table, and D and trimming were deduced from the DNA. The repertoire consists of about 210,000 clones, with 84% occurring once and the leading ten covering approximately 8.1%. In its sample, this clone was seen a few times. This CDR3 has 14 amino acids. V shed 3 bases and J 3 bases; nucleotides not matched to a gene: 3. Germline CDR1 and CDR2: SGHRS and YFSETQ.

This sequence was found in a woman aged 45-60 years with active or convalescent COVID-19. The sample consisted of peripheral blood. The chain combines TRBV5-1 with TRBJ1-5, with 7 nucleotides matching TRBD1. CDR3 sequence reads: CASSSGQSNQPQHF. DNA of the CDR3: TGCGCCAGCAGCTCGGGACAGTCCAATCAGCCCCAGCATTTT.